In its sample, the clone carrying this TCR beta chain was seen a few times. These data come from a study of beta chain features in type 1 diabetes. Expressed TCRB transcripts were sequenced, since all the RNA that had been isolated was reverse transcribed. The table came from immunoSEQ multiplex PCR; TCRdb's copy has only in-frame clones and leaves some out. Of about 140,000 clones detected, about 9.1% appear once; the ten largest clones hold 0.55% to 0.75%. This CDR3 is built from 15 residues. The trim removed 1 base at V and 6 bases at J, leaving 1 base unmatched. Germline CDR1 reads SEHNR; CDR2 reads FQNEAQ (reference sequence).

The receptor was derived from a woman aged 40 to 50 in good health. Source material: central memory CD4+ T cells from blood. The J gene is TRBJ1-6, the V gene TRBV7-9; 9 positions agree with TRBD1. The CDR3 is CASSLEGQGNSPLHF. The CDR3 DNA sequence: TGTGCCAGCAGCTTAGAGGGACAGGGTAATTCACCCCTCCACTTT. Full variable domain (rest looked up from reference TRBV7-9 and TRBJ1-6): DTGVSQNPRHKITKRGQNVTFRCDPISEHNRLYWYRQTLGQGPEFLTYFQNEAQLEKSRLLSDRFSAERPKGSFSTLEIQRTEQGDSAMYLCASSLEGQGNSPLHFGNGTRLTVT.